These 18 T cell receptor beta chains were all obtained from the same sample, sequenced in a study of identifying expanded T cells in peripheral blood. The data were produced by immunoSEQ multiplex PCR, yet TCRdb's version contains in-frame clones alone and is incomplete. The sample yields some 76,000 clones, almost 90% seen once. Sequenced sample: blood. The source of these receptors is a person aged 18-70 years in good health.

This clone was detected only once. The rearrangement joins TRBV7-2 to TRBJ2-1; 10 positions match TRBD1. The V gene end was trimmed by 0 bases and the J gene end by 7 bases; junction bases not matched to a gene: 6. CDR1 is SGHTA and CDR2 is FQGNSA in the germline V gene. The CDR3 consists of 16 residues. Here the CDR3 DNA reads TGTGCCAGCAGCTTAGCGGAGGACAGGGGGTTGAATGAGCAGTTCTTC. It codes for CASSLAEDRGLNEQFF.

This chain links TRBV19 with TRBJ1-5; D is unclear. Deletions cut 5 bases from V and 5 bases from J, with 10 bases between. The CDR3 runs 13 residues. The germline CDR1 and CDR2 sequences are LNHDA and SQIVND (reference sequence). The CDR3 DNA sequence: TGTGCCAGTAGTCTCTCCTTTGATCAGCCCCAGCATTTT. Its translation is CASSLSFDQPQHF.

The chain has TRBV5-6 and TRBJ1-5; D gene uncertain. Trimming took off 0 bases at V and 0 bases at J, with 7 bases between the two ends. This CDR3 is built from 15 residues. Per germline, CDR1 SGHDT and CDR2 YYEEEE. CDR3 protein: CASSLAGNSNQPQHF. CDR3 in DNA: TGTGCCAGCAGCTTGGCGGGGAATAGCAATCAGCCCCAGCATTTT. Variable domain in full (rest from reference TRBV5-6 and TRBJ1-5): DAGVTQSPTHLIKTRGQQVTLRCSPKSGHDTVSWYQQALGQGPQFIFQYYEEEERQRGNFPDRFSGHQFPNYSSELNVNALLLGDSALYLCASSLAGNSNQPQHFGDGTRLSIL.

The CDR3 nucleotides read TGCAGCGCCGAGCGGGAGAGGTCCTACAATGAGCAGTTCTTC. The encoded protein is CSAERERSYNEQFF. This chain connects TRBV29-1 to TRBJ2-1; TRBD2 matches at 8 bases. This CDR3 region has 14 residues. V was clipped by 7 bases and J by 1 base; unmatched bases: 6. Germline loops: CDR1 SQVTM, CDR2 ANQGSEA.

The J gene is TRBJ2-5, the V gene TRBV7-2, with 12 bases fitting TRBD2. This CDR3 spans 14 amino acids. CDR1 SGHTA and CDR2 FQGNSA come from the germline V gene. V lost 5 bases and J lost 7; bases outside the gene matches: 5. The CDR3 is CASSLRLAGATQYF. CDR3 DNA sequence: TGTGCCAGCAGCCTCCGACTAGCGGGAGCGACCCAGTACTTC.

This rearrangement joins TRBV27 to TRBJ2-1; weak D call: TRBD1 (6 bases). Germline V gene data show CDR1 as MNHEY and CDR2 as SMNVEV (reference sequence). This CDR3 has 15 amino acids. Trimming took off 7 bases at V and 0 bases at J, with 13 bases between the two ends. The CDR3 region has the DNA TGTGCCAGCACTCCTCAGGGGAGCTCCTACAATGAGCAGTTCTTC. Translation: CASTPQGSSYNEQFF.

As concerns this clone: The junction and the germline gene differ at one end; a read error may be behind it. The rearrangement joins TRBV7-2 to TRBJ2-5, with a tentative D call TRBD2 (5 bases). The CDR3 covers 11 residues. Germline-derived CDR1 and CDR2 are SGHTA and FQGNSA. The CDR3 here is CASSLSEGPNF. CDR3 sequence (DNA): TGTGCCAGCAGCTTAAGTGAGGGTCCTAACTTC. The whole variable domain, filled in from reference TRBV7-2 and TRBJ2-5, reads GAGVSQSPSNKVTEKGKDVELRCDPISGHTALYWYRQSLGQGLEFLIYFQGNSAPDKSGLPSDRFSAERTGGSVSTLTIQRTQQEDSAVYLCASSLSEGPNFGPGTRLLVL.

CDR3 protein: CASSLFGVTGELFF. The CDR3 bases are TGTGCCAGCAGCTTATTCGGAGTCACCGGGGAGCTGTTTTTT. The chain recombines TRBV7-8 with TRBJ2-2; no definite D call. The CDR3 is 14 residues long. V dropped 2 bases and J dropped 4 bases, with 8 bases sitting between them. Germline V gene data show CDR1 as SGHVS and CDR2 as FQNEAQ. Supplemented by reference TRBV7-8 and TRBJ2-2, the full variable domain reads GAGVSQSPRYKVAKRGQDVALRCDPISGHVSLFWYQQALGQGPEFLTYFQNEAQLDKSGLPSDRFFAERPEGSVSTLKIQRTQQEDSAVYLCASSLFGVTGELFFGEGSRLTVL.

The chain employs TRBV19 and TRBJ2-7; no clear D. There are 14 residues in the CDR3. Between the trimmed V and J ends, which lost 5 bases and 5 bases, there was a span of 16 bases. Germline V gives CDR1 LNHDA, CDR2 SQIVND (reference sequence). The CDR3: CASSYPEQFHEQYF. The CDR3 nucleotides are TGTGCCAGTAGTTATCCGGAACAATTCCACGAGCAGTACTTC. Combining the CDR3 with reference TRBV19 and TRBJ2-7 gives the whole variable domain DGGITQSPKYLFRKEGQNVTLSCEQNLNHDAMYWYRQDPGQGLRLIYYSQIVNDFQKGDIAEGYSVSREKKESFPLTVTSAQKNPTAFYLCASSYPEQFHEQYFGPGTRLTVT.

The chain couples TRBV2 to TRBJ1-1, with TRBD1 matching over 11 bases. Germline V lookup: CDR1 SNHLY, CDR2 FYNNEI. The trim removed 4 bases at V and 6 bases at J, leaving 4 bases unmatched. The CDR3 runs to 14 residues. For the CDR3, the DNA is TGTGCCAGCAGTGCTCGGACAGGGGGCTCTGAAGCTTTCTTT. It yields the protein CASSARTGGSEAFF.

The V call is TRBV28, the J call TRBJ1-2; no definite D call. V shed 2 bases and J shed 0 bases, with 10 bases lying between them. Germline CDR1 MDHEN, CDR2 SYDVKM. This CDR3 contains 15 residues. The CDR3 bases are TGTGCCAGCAGTTTACCGGGGAGCGCTAACTATGGCTACACCTTC. It is translated as CASSLPGSANYGYTF.

The chain carries TRBV11-3 and TRBJ2-1; perhaps TRBD1 as D (5 bases). The CDR3 consists of 14 residues. V was cut by 2 bases and J by 2 bases, with 7 bases left in between. Germline assignment: CDR1 SGHNT and CDR2 YENEEA. The CDR3, as DNA: TGTGCCAGCAGCTTACAGGGTACCTACAATGAGCAGTTCTTC. Protein product: CASSLQGTYNEQFF.

V usage is TRBV6-5 and J usage is TRBJ1-2, with D hard to call. The V gene's germline CDR1 is MNHEY and CDR2 SVGAGI. Trimming took 0 bases from V and 5 from J, leaving 10 bases between them. This CDR3 has 14 residues. The CDR3, as DNA: TGTGCCAGCAGTTACTCCCCTAACAGATATGGCTACACCTTC. Its translation is CASSYSPNRYGYTF.

The chain is built from TRBV7-2 and TRBJ1-2; D gene unclear. The CDR3 totals 11 residues. V lost 3 bases to trimming and J lost 2 bases, with 1 base between them. Germline lookup yields CDR1 SGHTA and CDR2 FQGNSA. Here the CDR3 DNA reads TGTGCCAGCAGCTTCAACTATGGCTACACCTTC. Translation gives CASSFNYGYTF.

The gene calls are TRBV5-1 and TRBJ2-7, with unresolved D. CDR1 and CDR2 from the germline V gene are SGHRS and YFSETQ. CDR3 length: 15 amino acids. V was trimmed by 4 bases and J by 1 base, leaving 15 bases between them. In DNA form, the CDR3 reads TGCGCCAGCAGCCTTGGCTATGGTTTTTCCTACGAGCAGTACTTC. It specifies CASSLGYGFSYEQYF. Full variable domain (outside the CDR3, taken from reference TRBV5-1 and TRBJ2-7): KAGVTQTPRYLIKTRGQQVTLSCSPISGHRSVSWYQQTPGQGLQFLFEYFSETQRNKGNFPGRFSGRQFSNSRSEMNVSTLELGDSALYLCASSLGYGFSYEQYFGPGTRLTVT.

This clone was picked up a small number of times. The rearrangement links TRBV7-9 to TRBJ2-1; TRBD2 matches at 9 bases. V was clipped by 5 bases and J by 0 bases; unmatched bases: 5. Germline V gene data show CDR1 as SEHNR and CDR2 as FQNEAQ (reference sequence). CDR3 size: 16 residues. CDR3 sequence reads: CASSVYSGSSYNEQFF. CDR3 coding DNA: TGTGCCAGCAGCGTTTATAGCGGGAGCTCCTACAATGAGCAGTTCTTC.

The chain uses TRBV27 and TRBJ1-1; the D gene is possibly TRBD1 (5 bases). The CDR3 runs to 16 residues. Per the germline V gene, CDR1 is MNHEY and CDR2 is SMNVEV (reference sequence). Trimming shortened V by 5 bases and J by 4 bases, and 20 bases separated the two germline ends. CDR3 in amino acids: CASSPHLDSVGTEAFF. Here the CDR3 DNA reads TGTGCCAGCAGTCCACATCTCGACAGCGTCGGCACTGAAGCTTTCTTT.

The V call is TRBV6-5, the J call TRBJ1-6; TRBD1 aligns across 7 bases. Germline V gives CDR1 MNHEY, CDR2 SVGAGI. The CDR3 has 15 residues. V was pared by 5 bases and J by 7 bases, with 8 bases of the junction left unmatched. The CDR3 coding sequence is TGTGCCAGCAGTCCTGACAGGGAGGAAAATTCACCCCTCCACTTT. Translation gives CASSPDREENSPLHF.